These 5 T cell receptor beta chains were sequenced from one sample in a study of T cell responses to AZD1222 COVID-19 vaccine. The assay was immunoSEQ multiplex PCR, and TCRdb's table has in-frame clones only and misses some. The sample holds approximately 65,000 clones, almost 90% seen once. The input for sequencing was peripheral blood, taken on day 0 of AZD1222 vaccination. The receptor set was obtained from an adult in good health.

CDR3 DNA: TGTGCCAGCAGTGACTTTGGGATGGGACAGGGCTACACCTTC. Residues: CASSDFGMGQGYTF. This chain uses TRBV6-4 with TRBJ1-2; 7 positions match TRBD1. This CDR3 comprises 14 residues. Germline CDR1 is MRHNA and CDR2 is SNTAGT. V shed 1 base, J shed 8 bases, and the junction held 7 bases outside the gene matches.

V usage is TRBV4-2 and J usage is TRBJ2-1; TRBD2 agrees at 10 bases. In germline, CDR1 is LGHNA, CDR2 YNFKEQ. J gave up 0 bases and V 1 base, and 12 bases lay outside the gene matches. The CDR3 sequence is 20 residues long. CDR3 residues: CASSQGSLAGDSSSYNEQFF. The DNA for the CDR3 is TGTGCCAGCAGCCAAGGTTCCCTAGCGGGGGATTCGAGCTCCTACAATGAGCAGTTCTTC.

The chain has TRBV18 and TRBJ2-3; no clear D gene. With 1 base removed from V and 3 bases from J, the gap between germline ends came to 5 bases. The CDR3 spans 13 residues. Germline V gene data show CDR1 as KGHSH and CDR2 as LQKENI. The CDR3 DNA reads TGTGCCAGCTCACCACGATGGACAGATACGCAGTATTTT. Encoded protein: CASSPRWTDTQYF.

The CDR3 sequence: CASSPRGGDTEAFF. CDR3 DNA: TGTGCCAGCAGTCCAAGAGGCGGGGACACTGAAGCTTTCTTT. The J gene is TRBJ1-1, the V gene TRBV27; D gene uncertain. Looked up from germline, CDR1 is MNHEY and CDR2 is SMNVEV (reference sequence). Trimming pared 5 bases from V and 3 bases from J, leaving 13 bases between. This CDR3 region has 14 residues.

The gene calls are TRBV18 and TRBJ2-1, with TRBD2 matching over 10 bases. The CDR3 has 15 residues. V shed 3 bases, J shed 7 bases, and the junction held 6 bases outside the gene matches. Germline values: CDR1 KGHSH, CDR2 LQKENI. CDR3 nucleotide sequence: TGTGCCAGCTCACCGAAGCGGGAGGGCGGAAATGAGCAGTTCTTC. The encoded protein is CASSPKREGGNEQFF.